The 13 T cell receptor beta chains below all came from one sample that was sequenced in a study of Ad26.COV2.S vaccination and SARS-CoV-2 variants. Described treatment: some 19 received Ad26.COV2.S at low or high dose, single or two shots; several received placebo; per-sample allocation not given. Samples analyzed were those drawn on day 63 after the first vaccine or placebo injection. TCRdb's table, derived via immunoSEQ multiplex PCR, lists solely in-frame clones and lacks some. This table holds over 200,000 clones, approximately 87% found once. The source material was peripheral blood, sampled in a trial of Ad26.COV2.S vaccine versus placebo. The receptors here all came from a person between 18 and 59 years old who received the Ad26.COV2.S COVID-19 vaccine or a placebo.

This chain links TRBV5-4 with TRBJ2-1; the D is unclear. The V gene lost 2 bases and the J gene lost 0 bases, with 12 bases spanning the gap. Germline-derived CDR1 and CDR2 are SGHNT and YYREEE (reference sequence). The CDR3 sequence is 16 residues long. CDR3 sequence: CASSFSSLGSYNEQFF. The CDR3 DNA follows: TGTGCCAGCAGCTTCTCTAGTTTGGGCTCCTACAATGAGCAGTTCTTC.

The chain carries TRBV6-6 and TRBJ2-7; D may correspond to TRBD1 or TRBD2 (5 bases each). V lost 6 bases to trimming and J lost 1 base, with 13 bases between them. Germline CDR1 and CDR2: MNHNY and SVGAGI (reference sequence). This CDR3 is 14 amino acids long. The CDR3 region is CASRWGYESYEQYF. CDR3 coding DNA: TGTGCCAGCAGGTGGGGGTACGAGTCCTACGAGCAGTACTTC.

The chain uses TRBV18 and TRBJ2-1, with 13 positions matching TRBD2. Germline values: CDR1 KGHSH, CDR2 LQKENI. Trimming took 0 bases from V and 0 from J; bases not matched to a gene: 5. This CDR3 spans 19 amino acids. The CDR3 DNA sequence: TGTGCCAGCTCACCACCAACTAGCGGGAGGGCCAGCTCCTACAATGAGCAGTTCTTC. It specifies CASSPPTSGRASSYNEQFF.

The V call is TRBV13, the J call TRBJ2-7; no clear D gene. V was trimmed by 5 bases and J by 5 bases, leaving 13 bases between them. Germline CDR1 is PRHDT and CDR2 is FYEKMQ (reference sequence). CDR3 length: 13 residues. DNA of the CDR3: TGTGCCAGCAGCGGGGTAGCTCTGGACGAGCAGTACTTC. This codes for CASSGVALDEQYF.

Only a few counts were recorded for this clone. The rearrangement joins TRBV6-2 or TRBV6-3 to TRBJ1-1; the D is unclear. The V end lost 2 bases, the J end lost 5 bases, and 15 bases lay between the germline ends. CDR1 and CDR2 (germline): MNHEY, SVGEGT. The CDR3 totals 15 residues. In DNA form, the CDR3 reads TGTGCCAGCAGTTACACCCAAGGGAGATGGACTGAAGCTTTCTTT. This sequence encodes CASSYTQGRWTEAFF.

The chain couples TRBV20-1 to TRBJ2-7; D unresolved. The length of the CDR3 is 8 residues. The germline gives CDR1 DFQATT, CDR2 SNEGSKA (reference sequence). CDR3: CGVNEQYF. The CDR3 DNA follows: TGCGGGGTTAACGAGCAGTACTTC.

The chain uses TRBV5-1 and TRBJ2-7; 7 nucleotides line up with TRBD2. V shed 4 bases, J shed 5 bases, and the junction held 15 bases outside the gene matches. CDR3 length: 16 residues. The germline V gene encodes CDR1 SGHRS and CDR2 YFSETQ. CDR3 loop: CASSPGDLGRANEQYF. CDR3 sequence (DNA): TGCGCCAGCAGCCCCGGCGACTTAGGGAGGGCAAACGAGCAGTACTTC.

This chain connects TRBV4-2 to TRBJ2-3, with TRBD2 matching over 10 bases. V lost 1 base to trimming and J lost 4 bases; unmatched junction nucleotides: 11. CDR1 is LGHNA, CDR2 YNFKEQ, per germline. CDR3 length equals 18 residues. The CDR3 sequence is CASSQGRGAGGPADTQYF. The DNA of the CDR3 is TGTGCCAGCAGCCAAGGCAGGGGAGCGGGAGGGCCCGCAGATACGCAGTATTTT.

For the CDR3, the DNA is TGTGCCAGCAGGCCGGGAGGGGCGGACACCATATATTTT. It translates to CASRPGGADTIYF. J is TRBJ1-3 and V is TRBV6-6; a weak D match, TRBD1 (5 bases). The CDR3 sequence is 13 residues long. Trimming pared 6 bases from V and 8 bases from J, leaving 14 bases between. The germline V gene encodes CDR1 MNHNY and CDR2 SVGAGI (reference sequence).

V and J are TRBV11-3 and TRBJ2-5, with unresolved D. V lost 1 base and J lost 7, with 7 bases in between. CDR1 is SGHNT and CDR2 is YENEEA in the germline V gene. This CDR3 region has 12 residues. CDR3 in DNA: TGTGCCAGCAGCTTAGGGATGGGGACCCAGTACTTC. Translation: CASSLGMGTQYF. Combining the CDR3 with reference TRBV11-3 and TRBJ2-5 gives the whole variable domain EAGVVQSPRYKIIEKKQPVAFWCNPISGHNTLYWYLQNLGQGPELLIRYENEEAVDDSQLPKDRFSAERLKGVDSTLKIQPAELGDSAVYLCASSLGMGTQYFGPGTRLLVL.

This clone is a singleton in its sample. The chain combines TRBV28 with TRBJ1-2; 8 positions agree with TRBD1. Germline CDR1 reads MDHEN; CDR2 reads SYDVKM. The CDR3 is 14 amino acids. Trimming removed 2 bases from V and 4 bases from J; junction bases left unmatched: 3. For the CDR3, the DNA is TGTGCCAGCAGTTTAGACAGGGGCTCCTATGGCTACACCTTC. Its translation: CASSLDRGSYGYTF.

The chain uses TRBV11-1 and TRBJ2-7; no reliable D call. The length of the CDR3 is 14 residues. Germline values: CDR1 SGHAT, CDR2 FQDESV (reference sequence). V gave up 2 bases and J gave up 0 bases, with 8 bases separating them. CDR3: CASSLLRTSYEQYF. CDR3 bases: TGTGCCAGCAGCTTATTAAGAACCTCCTACGAGCAGTACTTC.

The V call is TRBV21-1, the J call TRBJ2-7; the table's D call, TRBD1, has no DNA check behind it. TRBV21-1 is listed as a pseudogene. The CDR3 spans 16 residues. Here the CDR3 reads CAKPTVPGQGSYEQYF. CDR3 sequence (DNA): TGTGCCAAACCAACAGTTCCGGGACAGGGGTCCTACGAGCAGTACTTC.